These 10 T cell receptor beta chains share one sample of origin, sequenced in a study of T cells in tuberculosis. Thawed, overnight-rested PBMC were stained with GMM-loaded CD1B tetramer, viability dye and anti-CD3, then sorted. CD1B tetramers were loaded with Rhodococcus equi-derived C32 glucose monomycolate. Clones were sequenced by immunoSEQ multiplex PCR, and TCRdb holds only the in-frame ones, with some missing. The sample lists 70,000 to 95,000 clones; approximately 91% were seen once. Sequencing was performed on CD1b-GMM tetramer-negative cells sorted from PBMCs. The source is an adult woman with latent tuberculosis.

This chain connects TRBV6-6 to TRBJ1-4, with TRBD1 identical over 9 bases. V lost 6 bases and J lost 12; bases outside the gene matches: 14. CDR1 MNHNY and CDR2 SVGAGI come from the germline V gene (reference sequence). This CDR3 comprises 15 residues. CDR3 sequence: CASSAPRDRAIELFF. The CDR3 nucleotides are TGTGCCAGCAGCGCCCCTCGGGACAGGGCGATCGAACTGTTTTTT.

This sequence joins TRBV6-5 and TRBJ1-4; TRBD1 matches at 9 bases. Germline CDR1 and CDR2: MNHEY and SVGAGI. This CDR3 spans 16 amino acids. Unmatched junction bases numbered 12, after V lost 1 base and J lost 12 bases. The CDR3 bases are TGTGCCAGCAGTTACTTAACAGGGGGCAAAATGCAGGAACTGTTTTTT. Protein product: CASSYLTGGKMQELFF.

As DNA, the CDR3 is TGTGCCAGCAGCTTCGCGCAGGGGAACACAGATACGCAGTATTTT. Translated, it gives CASSFAQGNTDTQYF. The gene calls are TRBV7-9 and TRBJ2-3; D may be TRBD1 (6 bases). Trimming took off 3 bases at V and 2 bases at J, with 12 bases between the two ends. This CDR3 contains 15 residues. In germline, CDR1 is SEHNR, CDR2 FQNEAQ (reference sequence).

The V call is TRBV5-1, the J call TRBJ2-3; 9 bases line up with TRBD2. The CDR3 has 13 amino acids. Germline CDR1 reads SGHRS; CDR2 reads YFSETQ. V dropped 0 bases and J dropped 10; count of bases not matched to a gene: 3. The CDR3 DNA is TGCGCCAGCAGCTTGGACTCTAGCGGGGCGCAGTATTTT. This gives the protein CASSLDSSGAQYF. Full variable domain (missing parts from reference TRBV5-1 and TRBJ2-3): KAGVTQTPRYLIKTRGQQVTLSCSPISGHRSVSWYQQTPGQGLQFLFEYFSETQRNKGNFPGRFSGRQFSNSRSEMNVSTLELGDSALYLCASSLDSSGAQYFGPGTRLTVL.

DNA of the CDR3: TGTGCCAGCAGTTTATGGACAGGGGGGGGCACCGGGGAGCTGTTTTTT. Its protein is CASSLWTGGGTGELFF. The rearrangement uses TRBV28 and TRBJ2-2, with 9 bases fitting TRBD1. Per germline, CDR1 MDHEN and CDR2 SYDVKM. V trimming: 0 bases; J trimming: 4 bases; junction bases outside the gene matches: 3. The CDR3 is made up of 16 amino acids.

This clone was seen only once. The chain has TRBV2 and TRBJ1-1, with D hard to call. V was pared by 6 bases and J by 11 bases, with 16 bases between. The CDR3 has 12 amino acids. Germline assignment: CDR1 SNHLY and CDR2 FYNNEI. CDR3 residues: CASSSGSGRAFF. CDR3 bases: TGTGCCAGCAGCTCAGGAAGTGGGAGGGCTTTCTTT.

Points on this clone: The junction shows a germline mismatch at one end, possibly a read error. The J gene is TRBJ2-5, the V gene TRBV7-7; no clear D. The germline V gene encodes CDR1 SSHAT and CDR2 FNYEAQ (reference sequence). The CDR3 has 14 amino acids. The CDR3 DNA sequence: TGTGCTAGCAGCTTAGTTTCGCTGGCCGAGACCCAGTACTTC. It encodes CASSLVSLAETQYF.

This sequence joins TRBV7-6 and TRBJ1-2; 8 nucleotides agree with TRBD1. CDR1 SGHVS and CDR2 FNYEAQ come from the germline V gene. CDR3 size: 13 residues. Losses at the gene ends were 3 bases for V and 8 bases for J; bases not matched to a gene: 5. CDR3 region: CASSFGQGIGYTF. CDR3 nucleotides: TGTGCCAGCAGCTTCGGACAGGGAATCGGCTACACCTTC.

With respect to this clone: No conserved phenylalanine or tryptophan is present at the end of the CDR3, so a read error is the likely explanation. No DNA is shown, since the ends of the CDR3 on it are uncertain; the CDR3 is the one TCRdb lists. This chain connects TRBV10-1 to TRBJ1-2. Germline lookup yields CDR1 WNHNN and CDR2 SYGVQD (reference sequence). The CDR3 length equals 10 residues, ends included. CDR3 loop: CASSPRGRSY.

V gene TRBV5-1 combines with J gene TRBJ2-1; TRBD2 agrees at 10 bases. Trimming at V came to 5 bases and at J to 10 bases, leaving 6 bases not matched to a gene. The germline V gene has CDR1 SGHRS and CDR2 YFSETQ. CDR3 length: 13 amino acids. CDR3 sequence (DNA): TGCGCCAGCAGACTAGCGGGGTATGGCGAGCAGTTCTTC. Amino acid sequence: CASRLAGYGEQFF.